This T cell receptor beta chain was captured by sequencing in a study of blood T cell repertoires in COVID-19. As for the study in general: T cells, B-cell-depleted T cells, or PBMCs supplied cDNA or gDNA.

In the source study's methods: Amplified reference gene primers provided the basis for estimating nucleated cell counts. Assay: immunoSEQ multiplex PCR; the TCRdb copy retains only in-frame clones and omits some. Clonal size and the V and J genes are those of that table, whereas D and trimming came from the DNA. The sample shows roughly 270,000 clones, 65% to 90% of them seen only once. Looked up from germline, CDR1 is WNHNN and CDR2 is SYGVQD (reference sequence). Trimming took 5 bases from V and 0 from J, leaving 11 bases between them. The CDR3 loop spans 15 amino acids. This TCR came from a man aged 50-59 years with active or convalescent COVID-19. The specimen was peripheral blood. The chain employs TRBV10-1 and TRBJ2-1; a possible D gene is TRBD1 (6 bases). Written as DNA, the CDR3 is TGCGCCAGCAGTCGGGACACCTCCTCCTACAATGAGCAGTTCTTC. As protein: CASSRDTSSYNEQFF.